This TCR beta chain was sequenced for a study of vaccination effects on CD4 cells after COVID-19. General study results and limits: The study enrolled few convalescent patients and sampled no early post-infection timepoints.

On this clone itself: Its antigen is not identified.

Profiled with immunoSEQ multiplex PCR; TCRdb holds only in-frame clones, not every one. Of roughly 59,000 clones listed, about 78% are singletons. Viral peptide pools were used in the ViraFEST assay to expand antigen-specific CD4+ T cells, and sequencing came afterward. Following a roughly 11-day culture, CD4+ T cells were purified. The vaccine given was either BNT162b2 or mRNA-1273, in two doses. Nucleocapsid antibodies were negative in the vaccine recipients, who had never had SARS-CoV-2 infection. A few million PBMC per well were cultured with around 10 IU/ml IL-2 and 7.5 to 10 ug/ml peptides. J was trimmed by 5 bases and V by 4 bases; bases with no gene match: 7. The V gene's germline CDR1 is SGHTA and CDR2 FQGTGA. This CDR3 region has 18 residues.

The source is a human donor who received a COVID-19 vaccine. This specimen was CD4+ T cells from PBMCs cultured with HCoV-OC43 spike peptides, taken after COVID-19 vaccination. Indicated subset: HCoV-OC43 spike overlapping peptide pool stimulation. This rearrangement joins TRBV7-3 to TRBJ2-2, with 16 nucleotides matching TRBD2. The CDR3 DNA follows: TGTGCCAGCAGCTCGCCGGGACTAGCGGGGGGGCTTACCGGGGAGCTGTTTTTT. This codes for CASSSPGLAGGLTGELFF.